The 8 T cell receptor beta chains below all came from one sample that was sequenced in a study of shared clonotypes between healthy human individuals. Method: immunoSEQ multiplex PCR; TCRdb's copy keeps in-frame clones and lacks some. The sample carries about 1.1 million clones, about 80% recorded once. The sample consisted of memory CD4+ T cells from PBMCs. Regarding subset: CD45RA-negative fraction. These TCRs come from a man aged 18-30 years in good health. Some clones in this sample may be carry-over from other donors' samples.

The rearrangement uses TRBV5-4 and TRBJ2-2; 7 bases align to TRBD1. V was pared by 3 bases and J by 6 bases, with 8 bases of the junction left unmatched. CDR1 is SGHNT and CDR2 is YYREEE in the germline V gene (reference sequence). The CDR3 totals 15 residues. CDR3 in DNA: TGTGCCAGCAGCTCTGACAGGGCAAGCGCCGGGGAGCTGTTTTTT. Translating gives CASSSDRASAGELFF.

V usage is TRBV19 and J usage is TRBJ1-5; 9 nucleotides agree with TRBD1. Germline loops: CDR1 LNHDA, CDR2 SQIVND (reference sequence). V was clipped by 5 bases and J by 6 bases; unmatched bases: 14. There are 17 residues in the CDR3. The CDR3 spells CASSWGQGHGSAQPQHF. The CDR3 coding sequence is TGTGCCAGTAGTTGGGGACAGGGCCACGGGTCAGCTCAGCCCCAGCATTTT.

The count of this clone is one. The CDR3 reads CASSFPDRGILRTEAFF. DNA of the CDR3: TGTGCCAGCAGTTTCCCGGACAGGGGAATTCTTCGGACTGAAGCTTTCTTT. The rearrangement joins TRBV28 to TRBJ1-1; TRBD1 matches at 9 bases. The CDR3 has 17 residues. Germline lookup yields CDR1 MDHEN and CDR2 SYDVKM. J was trimmed by 5 bases and V by 3 bases; bases with no gene match: 13. Full variable domain (outside the CDR3, taken from reference TRBV28 and TRBJ1-1): DVKVTQSSRYLVKRTGEKVFLECVQDMDHENMFWYRQDPGLGLRLIYFSYDVKMKEKGDIPEGYSVSREKKERFSLILESASTNQTSMYLCASSFPDRGILRTEAFFGQGTRLTVV.

This clone was counted a single time. The V gene is TRBV4-2, the J gene TRBJ2-3; TRBD1 matches 9 bases. The CDR3 contains 19 residues. V trimming: 1 base; J trimming: 3 bases; junction bases outside the gene matches: 14. Germline CDR1 reads LGHNA; CDR2 reads YNFKEQ. CDR3 residues: CASSQVRGGQGESTDTQYF. The CDR3 DNA is TGTGCCAGCAGCCAAGTCCGAGGGGGACAGGGAGAATCGACAGATACGCAGTATTTT.

The gene calls are TRBV7-9 and TRBJ1-2; no clear D. The CDR3 is made up of 16 amino acids. From germline, CDR1 is SEHNR and CDR2 FQNEAQ (reference sequence). V was pared by 6 bases and J by 4 bases, with 21 bases between. For the CDR3, the DNA is TGTGCCAGCAGTCCCCTCGGGAGGCGAGAGGGCTATGGCTACACCTTC. As protein: CASSPLGRREGYGYTF.

CDR3 region: CASRLDGNTGELFF. The CDR3 DNA follows: TGTGCCAGCAGACTGGACGGGAACACCGGGGAGCTGTTTTTT. This chain connects TRBV2 to TRBJ2-2; unclear D gene. With 6 bases removed from V and 1 base from J, the gap between germline ends came to 9 bases. The CDR3 consists of 14 residues. Germline CDR1 is SNHLY and CDR2 is FYNNEI.

The gene calls are TRBV14 and TRBJ2-2; TRBD2 matches at 9 bases. The CDR3 is 17 amino acids. CDR1 is SGHDN, CDR2 FVKESK, per germline. V lost 1 base, J lost 2 bases, and 5 bases stayed unmatched. The chain's CDR3 is CASSQGLAEFNTGELFF. The CDR3 DNA is TGTGCCAGCAGCCAAGGACTAGCGGAGTTCAACACCGGGGAGCTGTTTTTT. The variable domain in full, completed from reference TRBV14 and TRBJ2-2, reads EAGVTQFPSHSVIEKGQTVTLRCDPISGHDNLYWYRRVMGKEIKFLLHFVKESKQDESGMPNNRFLAERTGGTYSTLKVQPAELEDSGVYFCASSQGLAEFNTGELFFGEGSRLTVL.

This rearrangement joins TRBV6-6 to TRBJ2-1; D may be TRBD1 or TRBD2 (5 bases each). Between the trimmed V and J ends, which lost 5 bases and 8 bases, there was a span of 19 bases. The CDR3 is 15 residues long. From germline, CDR1 is MNHNY and CDR2 SVGAGI (reference sequence). This CDR3 is CASSVANPLGDEQFF. DNA of the CDR3: TGTGCCAGCAGTGTAGCGAATCCCCTGGGGGATGAGCAGTTCTTC.